These 23 T cell receptor beta chains were sequenced from one sample in a study of blood T cell repertoires in COVID-19. Profiling relied on immunoSEQ multiplex PCR, and the TCRdb table lists in-frame clones only, not all of them. This table holds about 230,000 clones, roughly 80% found once. The sequencing sample was made of peripheral blood. All receptors derive from a woman in her 70s with active or convalescent COVID-19.

V usage is TRBV28 and J usage is TRBJ2-2, with a tentative D call TRBD2 (5 bases). The CDR3 extends over 13 amino acids. Germline V gene lookup returns CDR1 MDHEN and CDR2 SYDVKM. The germline V and J ends were trimmed by 6 bases and 6 bases, with 11 bases remaining between them. In DNA form, the CDR3 reads TGTGCCAGCAGACAAACCGGGGCCGGGGAGCTGTTTTTT. Amino acid sequence: CASRQTGAGELFF.

CDR3 region: CASSVGWTSNEQFF. In DNA, the CDR3 is TGTGCCAGCAGCGTAGGGTGGACTAGCAATGAGCAGTTCTTC. The V gene is TRBV9, the J gene TRBJ2-1, with TRBD2 matching over 7 bases. This CDR3 contains 14 residues. Germline CDR1 SGDLS, CDR2 YYNGEE. V shed 0 bases, J shed 6 bases, and the junction held 3 bases outside the gene matches.

The V and J genes are TRBV28 and TRBJ1-2; TRBD1 is a possible D gene (6 bases). The V and J ends lost 3 bases and 8 bases respectively, with 19 bases between them. The CDR3 is 15 residues long. Germline V gene lookup returns CDR1 MDHEN and CDR2 SYDVKM. CDR3 region: CASSFRQRHQGGYTF. The CDR3 DNA reads TGTGCCAGCAGTTTCCGACAGCGTCATCAGGGGGGCTACACCTTC.

J is TRBJ2-3 and V is TRBV5-4; 11 bases are a match to TRBD2. This CDR3 region has 18 residues. The V and J ends lost 1 base and 0 bases, in that order; junction bases with no gene match: 7. From germline, CDR1 is SGHNT and CDR2 YYREEE (reference sequence). CDR3: CASSLRLAGGSSTDTQYF. CDR3 DNA sequence: TGTGCCAGCAGCTTGCGGCTAGCGGGGGGTTCGAGCACAGATACGCAGTATTTT.

The CDR3 DNA reads as TGTGCCAGCAGCTTGGCTTGGGACAGAGGCAATTCACCCCTCCACTTT. It is translated as CASSLAWDRGNSPLHF. This chain uses TRBV5-5 with TRBJ1-6; 7 bases align to TRBD1. Trimming took 0 bases from V and 7 from J; bases not matched to a gene: 7. Germline lookup yields CDR1 SGHKS and CDR2 YYEKEE (reference sequence). This CDR3 is 16 amino acids long.

The chain joins TRBV13 to TRBJ2-3; 12 bases fit TRBD2. The CDR3 is 17 amino acids. Germline V CDR1 and CDR2: PRHDT, FYEKMQ (reference sequence). The J segment lost 2 bases and the V segment lost 6 bases, leaving 9 bases of the junction unmatched. CDR3 region: CASSQIGLAGTTDTQYF. In DNA form, the CDR3 reads TGTGCCAGCAGTCAGATCGGACTAGCGGGAACCACAGATACGCAGTATTTT.

This chain links TRBV4-1 with TRBJ2-7; 8 nucleotides agree with TRBD1. Trimming cost V 4 bases and J 3 bases; bases outside gene matches: 5. In germline, CDR1 is MGHRA, CDR2 YSYEKL. CDR3 length equals 14 residues. The CDR3: CASSRDRTDYEQYF. The CDR3 DNA is TGCGCCAGCAGCCGGGACAGGACAGACTACGAGCAGTACTTC.

This clone was picked up one time. The V call is TRBV7-9, the J call TRBJ2-7; tentative D call: TRBD2 (6 bases). Germline V gives CDR1 SEHNR, CDR2 FQNEAQ (reference sequence). The CDR3 contains 15 residues. V was cut by 1 base and J by 6 bases, with 16 bases left in between. As DNA, the CDR3 is TGTGCCAGCAGCTTAGATGGGGGGTCAGCCCTCGAGCAGTACTTC. This gives the protein CASSLDGGSALEQYF.

V is TRBV7-2 and J is TRBJ1-2; no definite D call. Per germline, CDR1 SGHTA and CDR2 FQGNSA. The CDR3 has 11 residues. Deletions cut 3 bases from V and 8 bases from J, with 7 bases between. CDR3 bases: TGTGCCAGCAGCTTTGAGGGAGGCTACACCTTC. Amino acids: CASSFEGGYTF.

The chain carries TRBV15 and TRBJ1-5; a possible D gene is TRBD1 (5 bases). From germline, CDR1 is LNHNV and CDR2 YYDKDF (reference sequence). The germline V and J ends were trimmed by 0 bases and 6 bases, with 12 bases remaining between them. The CDR3 is 15 residues long. DNA of the CDR3: TGTGCCACCAGCAGAGATCAGCAGCAGGGTCAGCCCCAGCATTTT. Amino acid sequence: CATSRDQQQGQPQHF. Together with reference TRBV15 and TRBJ1-5, the CDR3 gives the full variable domain: DAMVIQNPRYQVTQFGKPVTLSCSQTLNHNVMYWYQQKSSQAPKLLFHYYDKDFNNEADTPDNFQSRRPNTSFCFLDIRSPGLGDTAMYLCATSRDQQQGQPQHFGDGTRLSIL.

V gene TRBV11-2 combines with J gene TRBJ2-2, with D possibly TRBD2 on 6 matching bases. Deletions cut 3 bases from V and 4 bases from J, with 12 bases between. The CDR3 runs 15 residues. The germline gives CDR1 SGHAT, CDR2 FQNNGV. The CDR3 DNA is TGTGCCAGCAGCTTGACGGGACTCTTCACCGGGGAGCTGTTTTTT. Translation gives CASSLTGLFTGELFF.

The rearrangement joins TRBV2 to TRBJ2-7, with TRBD2 matching 7 bases. Germline values: CDR1 SNHLY, CDR2 FYNNEI. There are 14 residues in the CDR3. J gave up 6 bases and V 8 bases, and 13 bases lay outside the gene matches. The CDR3 bases are TGTGCCAGCTGGGAGCGACGGGAGGCCGTCGAGCAGTACTTC. Amino acids: CASWERREAVEQYF.

The DNA for the CDR3 is TGTGCCAGCAGCCTGATTGGGGGGGACCATGAGCAGTTCTTC. Translation gives CASSLIGGDHEQFF. V and J are TRBV5-4 and TRBJ2-1, with 7 bases that match TRBD2. The J segment lost 8 bases and the V segment lost 4 bases, leaving 9 bases of the junction unmatched. Germline-derived CDR1 and CDR2 are SGHNT and YYREEE (reference sequence). This CDR3 region has 14 residues.

This clone was counted between two and nine times. The chain is built from TRBV10-3 and TRBJ1-6, with TRBD1 matching 8 bases. Germline CDR1 ENHRY, CDR2 SYGVKD. J was trimmed by 6 bases and V by 4 bases; bases with no gene match: 2. CDR3 length: 14 amino acids. The CDR3 protein is CAISVDRGNSPLHF. The CDR3 DNA sequence: TGTGCCATCAGTGTCGACAGGGGTAATTCACCCCTCCACTTT.

The chain carries TRBV4-2 and TRBJ2-3, with D perhaps TRBD2 (5 bases). The V gene lost 1 base and the J gene lost 1 base, with 21 bases spanning the gap. This CDR3 region has 19 residues. Germline CDR1 and CDR2: LGHNA and YNFKEQ. The CDR3 coding sequence is TGTGCCAGCAGCCAAGTCATTTCGTCGGGCGGGCCACGCACAGATACGCAGTATTTT. Translating it yields CASSQVISSGGPRTDTQYF.

This rearrangement joins TRBV30 to TRBJ2-1; the match to TRBD2 covers 11 bases. CDR3 length equals 14 residues. V shed 3 bases and J 7 bases; nucleotides not matched to a gene: 5. From germline, CDR1 is GTSNPN and CDR2 SVGIG (reference sequence). The CDR3 DNA reads TGTGCCTGGAGGCGGACTAGCGGGTATAATGAGCAGTTCTTC. Protein sequence: CAWRRTSGYNEQFF.

The chain combines TRBV12-3 or TRBV12-4 with TRBJ1-6; a possible D gene is TRBD1 (5 bases). V lost 5 bases and J 15 bases, leaving 17 bases between the germline ends. This CDR3 is 13 amino acids long. As DNA, the CDR3 is TGTGCCAGCAGTCTTGCTCTACGGGGGATCCTCCACTTT. It codes for CASSLALRGILHF.

This rearrangement joins TRBV5-1 to TRBJ1-1; tentative D call: TRBD1 (5 bases). The CDR3 sequence is 16 residues long. Trimming removed 4 bases at V and 3 bases at J, with 19 bases between. The germline gives CDR1 SGHRS, CDR2 YFSETQ. Here the CDR3 reads CASSPFAGGADTEAFF. In DNA form, the CDR3 reads TGCGCCAGCAGCCCATTCGCAGGAGGGGCGGACACTGAAGCTTTCTTT.

The chain combines TRBV7-3 with TRBJ1-1; D uncertain. The CDR3 has 15 residues. From germline, CDR1 is SGHTA and CDR2 FQGTGA. Trimming left V 3 bases short and J 0 bases short, with 11 bases between. DNA for the CDR3: TGTGCCAGCAGCTTGAACCCCACAGTGAACACTGAAGCTTTCTTT. Its translation: CASSLNPTVNTEAFF.

This chain uses TRBV7-6 with TRBJ1-1, with TRBD1 as a possible D gene (5 bases). Trimming removed 2 bases at V and 6 bases at J, with 13 bases between. Germline values: CDR1 SGHVS, CDR2 FNYEAQ. This CDR3 region has 14 residues. This CDR3 is CASSLYSQGPEAFF. The CDR3 nucleotides are TGTGCCAGCAGCTTATATTCGCAGGGCCCTGAAGCTTTCTTT.

This clone was detected only a few times. The chain couples TRBV18 to TRBJ1-1; D may be TRBD1 (5 bases). V lost 3 bases and J lost 1, with 15 bases in between. CDR3 size: 16 residues. The V gene's germline CDR1 is KGHSH and CDR2 LQKENI. CDR3 amino acids: CASSPLRGTSNTEAFF. The CDR3 DNA sequence: TGTGCCAGCTCACCGCTACGCGGGACGTCGAACACTGAAGCTTTCTTT.

The J gene is TRBJ2-3, the V gene TRBV15, with 11 bases aligning to TRBD2. The V gene's germline CDR1 is LNHNV and CDR2 YYDKDF (reference sequence). Unmatched junction bases numbered 6, after V lost 1 base and J lost 6 bases. This CDR3 has 16 amino acids. This chain's CDR3 is CATSRVVAGGLDTQYF. The CDR3 coding sequence is TGTGCCACCAGCAGAGTGGTAGCGGGGGGGCTTGATACGCAGTATTTT.

The chain couples TRBV5-5 to TRBJ2-1, with D hard to call. This CDR3 contains 17 residues. The germline V gene has CDR1 SGHKS and CDR2 YYEKEE (reference sequence). V was pared by 1 base and J by 3 bases, with 17 bases between. The CDR3 DNA reads TGTGCCAGCAGCTTGTCGTTTGCGGCGAACGTCTACAATGAGCAGTTCTTC. This translates into CASSLSFAANVYNEQFF.